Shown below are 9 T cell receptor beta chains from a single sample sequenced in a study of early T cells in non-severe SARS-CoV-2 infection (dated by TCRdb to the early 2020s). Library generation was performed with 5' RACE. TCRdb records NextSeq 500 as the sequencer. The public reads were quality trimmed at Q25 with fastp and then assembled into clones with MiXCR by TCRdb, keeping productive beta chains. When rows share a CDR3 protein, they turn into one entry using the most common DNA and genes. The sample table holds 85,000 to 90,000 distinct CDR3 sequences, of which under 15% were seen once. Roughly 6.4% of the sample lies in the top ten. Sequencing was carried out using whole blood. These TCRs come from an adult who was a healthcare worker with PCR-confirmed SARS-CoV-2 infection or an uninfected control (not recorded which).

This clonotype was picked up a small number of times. The chain's CDR3 is CASSDGGILYGYTF. CDR3 bases: TGTGCCAGCTCAGACGGGGGGATTCTTTATGGCTACACCTTC. The chain uses TRBV18 and TRBJ1-2; maybe TRBD1 (5 bases). The CDR3 loop spans 14 amino acids. V was shortened by 5 bases and J by 5 bases, with 15 bases between the two germline ends. The V gene's germline CDR1 is KGHSH and CDR2 LQKENI.

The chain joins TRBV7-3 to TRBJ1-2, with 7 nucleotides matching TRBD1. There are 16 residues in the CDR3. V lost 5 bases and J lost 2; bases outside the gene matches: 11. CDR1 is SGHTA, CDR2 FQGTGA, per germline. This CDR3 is CASSPLGKGGNYGYTF. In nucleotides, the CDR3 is TGTGCCAGCAGCCCACTCGGCAAAGGGGGCAACTATGGCTACACCTTC. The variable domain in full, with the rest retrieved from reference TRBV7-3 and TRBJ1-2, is GAGVSQTPSNKVTEKGKYVELRCDPISGHTALYWYRQSLGQGPEFLIYFQGTGAADDSGLPNDRFFAVRPEGSVSTLKIQRTERGDSAVYLCASSPLGKGGNYGYTFGSGTRLTVV.

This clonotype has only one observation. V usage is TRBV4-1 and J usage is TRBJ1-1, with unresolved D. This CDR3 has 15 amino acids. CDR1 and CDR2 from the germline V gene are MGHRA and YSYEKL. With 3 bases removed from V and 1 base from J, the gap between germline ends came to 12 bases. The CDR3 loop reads CASSQLKPANTEAFF. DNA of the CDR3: TGCGCCAGCAGCCAGCTAAAACCCGCGAACACTGAAGCTTTCTTT.

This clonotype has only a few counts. The CDR3 here is CSARDFVPISRSYNEQFF. Here the CDR3 DNA reads TGCAGTGCTAGAGATTTCGTACCGATCTCCCGCTCCTACAATGAGCAGTTCTTC. This chain uses TRBV20-1 with TRBJ2-1; no reliable D call. Germline V gives CDR1 DFQATT, CDR2 SNEGSKA (reference sequence). The V gene lost 0 bases and the J gene lost 0 bases, with 18 bases spanning the gap. The CDR3 consists of 18 residues.

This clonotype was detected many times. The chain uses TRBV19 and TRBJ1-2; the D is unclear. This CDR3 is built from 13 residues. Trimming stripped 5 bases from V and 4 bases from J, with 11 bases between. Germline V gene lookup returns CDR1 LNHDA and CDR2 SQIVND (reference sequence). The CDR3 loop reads CASSFGITYGYTF. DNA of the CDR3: TGTGCCAGTAGTTTCGGGATTACCTATGGCTACACCTTC.

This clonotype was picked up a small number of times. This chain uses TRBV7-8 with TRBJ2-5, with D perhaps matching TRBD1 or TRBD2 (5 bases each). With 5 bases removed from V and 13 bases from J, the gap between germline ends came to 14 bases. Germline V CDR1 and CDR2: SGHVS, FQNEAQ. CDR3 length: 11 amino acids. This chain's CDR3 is CASSVRDHWYF. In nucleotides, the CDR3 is TGTGCCAGCAGCGTCCGGGACCACTGGTACTTC.

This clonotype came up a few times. DNA for the CDR3: TGTGCCAGCTCACCGACCGGGACAGGGATATACAATGAGCAGTTCTTC. This codes for CASSPTGTGIYNEQFF. V and J are TRBV18 and TRBJ2-1, with 9 bases identical to TRBD1. Trimming at V came to 3 bases and at J to 4 bases, leaving 7 bases not matched to a gene. The CDR3 contains 16 residues. CDR1 is KGHSH and CDR2 is LQKENI in the germline V gene.

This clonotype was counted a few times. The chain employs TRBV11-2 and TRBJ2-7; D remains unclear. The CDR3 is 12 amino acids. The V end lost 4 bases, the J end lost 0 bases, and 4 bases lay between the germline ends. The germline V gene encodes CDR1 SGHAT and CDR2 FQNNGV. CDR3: CASSSFSYEQYF. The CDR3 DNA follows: TGTGCCAGCAGCTCCTTCTCCTACGAGCAGTACTTC.

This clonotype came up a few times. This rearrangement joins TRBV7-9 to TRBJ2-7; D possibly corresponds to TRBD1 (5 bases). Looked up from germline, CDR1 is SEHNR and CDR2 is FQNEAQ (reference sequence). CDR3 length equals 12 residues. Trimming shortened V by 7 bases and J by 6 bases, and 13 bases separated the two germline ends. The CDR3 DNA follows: TGTGCCAGCACCCTAGGGGCCTCCGAGCAGTACTTC. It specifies CASTLGASEQYF.